The following is a T cell receptor (beta chain) sequence with its context. The repertoire was sequenced with immunoSEQ multiplex PCR; TCRdb's copy has only in-frame clones and lacks some. The table records some 140,000 clones, roughly 84% of them present only once. This CDR3 has 12 amino acids. Germline lookup yields CDR1 MDHEN and CDR2 SYDVKM. V lost 7 bases and J 7 bases, leaving 11 bases between the germline ends. Across about two dozen US areas, participants ranged in age from 18 to 89 years. Participants' reported clinical history set cohort assignment. This sample was included in a study of blood T cell repertoires in COVID-19. Study-level information: The study drew acute and convalescent COVID-19 samples from the United States, Italy and Spain.

This receptor was identified in a man between 35 and 55 years old with acute COVID-19. This sequence joins TRBV28 and TRBJ1-5; D is uncertain. Material: PBMCs or T cells enriched from blood (not recorded which). In DNA form, the CDR3 reads TGTGCCAGCAAGGGAGCGGTCCAGCCCCAGCATTTT. Its translation is CASKGAVQPQHF.